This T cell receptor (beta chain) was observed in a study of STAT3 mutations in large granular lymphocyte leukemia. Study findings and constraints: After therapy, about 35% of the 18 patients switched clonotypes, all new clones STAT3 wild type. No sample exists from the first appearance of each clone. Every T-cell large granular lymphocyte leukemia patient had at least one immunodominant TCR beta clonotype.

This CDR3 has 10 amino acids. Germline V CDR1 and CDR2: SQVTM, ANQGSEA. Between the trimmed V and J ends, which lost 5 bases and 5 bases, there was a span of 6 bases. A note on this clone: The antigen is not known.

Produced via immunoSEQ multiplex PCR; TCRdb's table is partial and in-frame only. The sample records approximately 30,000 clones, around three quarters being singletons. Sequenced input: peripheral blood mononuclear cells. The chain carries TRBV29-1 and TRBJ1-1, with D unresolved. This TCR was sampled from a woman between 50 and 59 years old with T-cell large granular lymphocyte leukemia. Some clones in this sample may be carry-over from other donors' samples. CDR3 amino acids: CSVQTTEAFF. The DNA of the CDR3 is TGCAGCGTTCAGACAACTGAAGCTTTCTTT.